Detailed here is one TCR beta chain. The antigen is undetermined. This sample was taken from a study of OX40 agonist ivuxolimab in advanced cancers. Study information: Patients were around 83% male with ages about 20 to 79, mean about 65. Study observations and caveats: Clonal expansion by week 6 occurred in CD4+ and CD8+ blood T cells (at 0.1 to 3.0 mg/kg). The authors did not determine the antigen specificity of the expanded peripheral T cells.

Measured with immunoSEQ multiplex PCR; TCRdb has only the in-frame clones, and not every one. The sample lists over 40,000 clones; roughly nine tenths were seen once. Sample: CD4+ or CD8+ T cells sorted from blood, taken in a trial of the OX40 agonist ivuxolimab. The sequence was collected from an adult with an advanced solid tumor such as melanoma, head and neck, liver or kidney cancer.

DNA for the CDR3: TGCGCCAGCAGCTTGGTTGTCAGGGGAGGCACTGAAGCTTTCTTT. Translating it yields CASSLVVRGGTEAFF. The chain employs TRBV5-1 and TRBJ1-1, with a tentative D call TRBD1 (6 bases). V was pared by 0 bases and J by 4 bases, with 13 bases between. The length of the CDR3 is 15 residues. Germline loops: CDR1 SGHRS, CDR2 YFSETQ.